This is a list of T cell receptor beta chains from one sample in a study of shared clonotypes between healthy human individuals. Method: immunoSEQ multiplex PCR; TCRdb's copy keeps in-frame clones and lacks some. The sample records around 1.5 million clones, 98% being singletons. Sequenced material: naive CD4+ T cells sorted from blood. The receptors were sampled from a man aged 30-40 years in good health. CDR3s include the opening cysteine and the closing phenylalanine or tryptophan. Fields, in order: D gene, V gene, CDR3 length, clone size, J gene, CDR3 DNA, CDR3 protein. A D gene is named only where the DNA matches it firmly. Expanded clones are given a class, and other clones once, few, many or no size at all.

d_call: TRBD1; v_call: TRBV6-1; cdr3_length: 17; clone_size: -; j_call: TRBJ2-3; cdr3_nt: TGTGCCAGCAGTGCCCGGACAGGGGTGATCTTAACAGATACGCAGTATTTT; cdr3_aa: CASSARTGVILTDTQYF
d_call: TRBD2; v_call: TRBV10-2; cdr3_length: 15; clone_size: -; j_call: TRBJ2-1; cdr3_nt: TGCGCCAGCAGTGATGGGGGACTAGTGAGGAATGAGCAGTTCTTC; cdr3_aa: CASSDGGLVRNEQFF
d_call: -; v_call: TRBV27; cdr3_length: 14; clone_size: -; j_call: TRBJ2-3; cdr3_nt: TGTGCCAGCAGTATCCAACCGAGCACAGATACGCAGTATTTT; cdr3_aa: CASSIQPSTDTQYF
d_call: -; v_call: TRBV19; cdr3_length: 14; clone_size: -; j_call: TRBJ2-3; cdr3_nt: TGTGCCAGTAGTATAGCGGGGACCACAGATACGCAGTATTTT; cdr3_aa: CASSIAGTTDTQYF
d_call: -; v_call: TRBV7-2; cdr3_length: 15; clone_size: once; j_call: TRBJ2-6; cdr3_nt: TGTGCCAGCAGCTCACGGCTTTCTGGGGCCAACGTCCTGACTTTC; cdr3_aa: CASSSRLSGANVLTF
d_call: -; v_call: TRBV2; cdr3_length: 12; clone_size: -; j_call: TRBJ2-7; cdr3_nt: TGTGCCACTCGGACTACATCTAACGAGCAGTACTTC; cdr3_aa: CATRTTSNEQYF
d_call: -; v_call: TRBV7-5; cdr3_length: 19; clone_size: -; j_call: TRBJ1-1; cdr3_nt: TGTGCCAGAAGCTTACCCTTGGGACAGCCAAGACCCCCGAACACTGAAGCTTTCTTT; cdr3_aa: CARSLPLGQPRPPNTEAFF
d_call: -; v_call: TRBV7-2; cdr3_length: 12; clone_size: -; j_call: TRBJ2-6; cdr3_nt: TGTGCCAGCAGCCCAACACTCAGGACACTGACTTTC; cdr3_aa: CASSPTLRTLTF
d_call: -; v_call: TRBV7-9; cdr3_length: 14; clone_size: -; j_call: TRBJ1-2; cdr3_nt: TGTGCCAGCAGCTTAATTAGACGGGATGATGGCTACACCTTC; cdr3_aa: CASSLIRRDDGYTF
d_call: -; v_call: TRBV18; cdr3_length: 13; clone_size: -; j_call: TRBJ2-5; cdr3_nt: TGTGCCAGCTCAACAGGGTTACAAGAGACCCAGTACTTC; cdr3_aa: CASSTGLQETQYF
d_call: TRBD2; v_call: TRBV2; cdr3_length: 20; clone_size: -; j_call: TRBJ2-3; cdr3_nt: TGTGCCAGCAGTGAAGCGTGGACTAGCGGGAGGGCCGTACGTGCAGATACGCAGTATTTT; cdr3_aa: CASSEAWTSGRAVRADTQYF
d_call: -; v_call: TRBV15; cdr3_length: 17; clone_size: -; j_call: TRBJ2-1; cdr3_nt: TGTGCCACCAGCGAGGGGTTATCCAGAAGCTCCTACAATGAGCAGTTCTTC; cdr3_aa: CATSEGLSRSSYNEQFF
d_call: -; v_call: TRBV9; cdr3_length: 14; clone_size: -; j_call: TRBJ1-2; cdr3_nt: TGTGCCAGCAGCGTACAGGGTTCAAACTATGGCTACACCTTC; cdr3_aa: CASSVQGSNYGYTF
d_call: TRBD1; v_call: TRBV6-1; cdr3_length: 14; clone_size: -; j_call: TRBJ2-7; cdr3_nt: TGTGCCAGCAGTGTCCGGGACAGGGGCTACGAGCAGTACTTC; cdr3_aa: CASSVRDRGYEQYF
d_call: TRBD1; v_call: TRBV2; cdr3_length: 16; clone_size: -; j_call: TRBJ2-5; cdr3_nt: TGTGCCAGCAGCGACAGGGCCTCGCGGAATAGGGAGACCCAGTACTTC; cdr3_aa: CASSDRASRNRETQYF
d_call: -; v_call: TRBV18; cdr3_length: 14; clone_size: -; j_call: TRBJ2-2; cdr3_nt: TGTGCCAGCTCGCGGACTGTGGGAACCGGGGAGCTGTTTTTT; cdr3_aa: CASSRTVGTGELFF
d_call: -; v_call: TRBV18; cdr3_length: 13; clone_size: -; j_call: TRBJ1-5; cdr3_nt: TGTGCCAGCTCACCCGGGGGAAAGATGCCCCAGCATTTT; cdr3_aa: CASSPGGKMPQHF
d_call: TRBD2; v_call: TRBV4-1; cdr3_length: 14; clone_size: -; j_call: TRBJ2-1; cdr3_nt: TGCGCCAGCAGCGGACTAGCGGGAGGGCATAGGCAGTTCTTC; cdr3_aa: CASSGLAGGHRQFF
d_call: -; v_call: TRBV2; cdr3_length: 15; clone_size: -; j_call: TRBJ1-2; cdr3_nt: TGTGCCAGCAGTGATACGGGGGGCCCTAACTATGGCTACACCTTC; cdr3_aa: CASSDTGGPNYGYTF
d_call: -; v_call: TRBV10-3; cdr3_length: 13; clone_size: once; j_call: TRBJ2-7; cdr3_nt: TGTGCCATCAGTGAGAAGCCCTGGATGGAGCAGTACTTC; cdr3_aa: CAISEKPWMEQYF
d_call: -; v_call: TRBV10-3; cdr3_length: 12; clone_size: -; j_call: TRBJ2-3; cdr3_nt: TGTGCCATCAGTGAGTCGAGTAATACGCAGTATTTT; cdr3_aa: CAISESSNTQYF
d_call: -; v_call: TRBV2; cdr3_length: 13; clone_size: -; j_call: TRBJ2-1; cdr3_nt: TGTGCCAGCACTCCCTTTAAAGGTCCTGAGCAGTTCTTC; cdr3_aa: CASTPFKGPEQFF
d_call: -; v_call: TRBV4-3; cdr3_length: 14; clone_size: -; j_call: TRBJ2-7; cdr3_nt: TGCGCCAGCAGCCAAGAACTAGCTATCTACGAGCAGTACTTC; cdr3_aa: CASSQELAIYEQYF
d_call: TRBD1; v_call: TRBV5-1; cdr3_length: 16; clone_size: -; j_call: TRBJ2-5; cdr3_nt: TGCGCCAGCAGCTCGAGGACAGGTGGGCTCCAAGAGACCCAGTACTTC; cdr3_aa: CASSSRTGGLQETQYF
d_call: -; v_call: TRBV12-1; cdr3_length: 19; clone_size: -; j_call: TRBJ2-1; cdr3_nt: TGTGCCAGCAGCCTAACCGTCGATTTATCGTCACCCGAAACAAATGAGCAGTTCTTC; cdr3_aa: CASSLTVDLSSPETNEQFF
d_call: TRBD1; v_call: TRBV10-2; cdr3_length: 15; clone_size: -; j_call: TRBJ1-1; cdr3_nt: TGCGCCAGCAGAGAAGACAGGGGCCTGAACACTGAAGCTTTCTTT; cdr3_aa: CASREDRGLNTEAFF
d_call: -; v_call: TRBV20-1; cdr3_length: 10; clone_size: -; j_call: TRBJ2-1; cdr3_nt: TGCAGTGCTATGAACAATGAGCAGTTCTTC; cdr3_aa: CSAMNNEQFF
d_call: TRBD2; v_call: TRBV7-2; cdr3_length: 15; clone_size: -; j_call: TRBJ2-2; cdr3_nt: TGTGCCAGCAGCTCCTTAGCGGGAGCGGCCGGGGAGCTGTTTTTT; cdr3_aa: CASSSLAGAAGELFF
d_call: -; v_call: TRBV5-4; cdr3_length: 18; clone_size: -; j_call: TRBJ2-2; cdr3_nt: TGTGCCAGCAGCTTGGCCGCTTACTATAGTCCTAACACCGGGGAGCTGTTTTTT; cdr3_aa: CASSLAAYYSPNTGELFF
d_call: -; v_call: TRBV6-5; cdr3_length: 12; clone_size: -; j_call: TRBJ2-7; cdr3_nt: TGTGCCAGCTCTCGGGGCGGATACGAGCAGTACTTC; cdr3_aa: CASSRGGYEQYF
d_call: TRBD2; v_call: TRBV27; cdr3_length: 16; clone_size: -; j_call: TRBJ2-3; cdr3_nt: TGTGCCAGCAAACCCGGGACTAGCGGGGTCACAGATACGCAGTATTTT; cdr3_aa: CASKPGTSGVTDTQYF
d_call: -; v_call: TRBV15; cdr3_length: 13; clone_size: once; j_call: TRBJ2-1; cdr3_nt: TGTGCCACCAGCACTGATTCGATCTCCCCGGCGTTCTTC; cdr3_aa: CATSTDSISPAFF
d_call: -; v_call: TRBV27; cdr3_length: 13; clone_size: once; j_call: TRBJ1-5; cdr3_nt: TGTGCCAGCAGTTGGGTCCGCAATCAGCCCCAGCATTTT; cdr3_aa: CASSWVRNQPQHF
d_call: TRBD2; v_call: TRBV5-1; cdr3_length: 17; clone_size: -; j_call: TRBJ2-7; cdr3_nt: TGCGCCAGCAGCTCAGGACTAGCGGGAGTCTTGCCCTACGAGCAGTACTTC; cdr3_aa: CASSSGLAGVLPYEQYF
d_call: TRBD2; v_call: TRBV6-1; cdr3_length: 12; clone_size: -; j_call: TRBJ2-5; cdr3_nt: TGTGCCGCGCCGGGGGGACAAGAGACCCAGTACTTC; cdr3_aa: CAAPGGQETQYF
d_call: -; v_call: TRBV19; cdr3_length: 15; clone_size: -; j_call: TRBJ2-7; cdr3_nt: TGTGCCAGTAGTGACCCCGGACAGAGTCACTACGAGCAGTACTTC; cdr3_aa: CASSDPGQSHYEQYF
d_call: TRBD2; v_call: TRBV16; cdr3_length: 17; clone_size: -; j_call: TRBJ2-1; cdr3_nt: TGTGCCAGCAGCCCCCCCGGGACTAGCGGGAGGGCCAATGAGCAGTTCTTC; cdr3_aa: CASSPPGTSGRANEQFF
d_call: -; v_call: TRBV29-1; cdr3_length: 14; clone_size: -; j_call: TRBJ1-4; cdr3_nt: TGCAGCGTTGAACGTCGGGCGTCGAATGAAAAACTGTTTTTT; cdr3_aa: CSVERRASNEKLFF
d_call: -; v_call: TRBV11-2; cdr3_length: 15; clone_size: -; j_call: TRBJ2-7; cdr3_nt: TGTGCCAGCAGCCCGAGGGGGGAACGGTCTCACGAGCAGTACTTC; cdr3_aa: CASSPRGERSHEQYF
d_call: TRBD2; v_call: TRBV10-2; cdr3_length: 16; clone_size: -; j_call: TRBJ2-1; cdr3_nt: TGCGCCAGCAGTGGCTCCGGAGCGGGAGGCTACAATGAGCAGTTCTTC; cdr3_aa: CASSGSGAGGYNEQFF
d_call: TRBD2; v_call: TRBV27; cdr3_length: 15; clone_size: -; j_call: TRBJ2-5; cdr3_nt: TGTGCCAGCAGTCCCACTAGCGGGAGATGGGAGACCCAGTACTTC; cdr3_aa: CASSPTSGRWETQYF
d_call: TRBD1; v_call: TRBV25-1; cdr3_length: 17; clone_size: -; j_call: TRBJ2-6; cdr3_nt: TGTGCCAGCAGTGAACGGGGACAGGGATCTGGGGCCAACGTCCTGACTTTC; cdr3_aa: CASSERGQGSGANVLTF
d_call: -; v_call: TRBV5-4; cdr3_length: 15; clone_size: -; j_call: TRBJ1-3; cdr3_nt: TGTGCCAGCAGCGGGCCTACCTCGACAGGAAACACCATATATTTT; cdr3_aa: CASSGPTSTGNTIYF
d_call: -; v_call: TRBV6-5; cdr3_length: 15; clone_size: -; j_call: TRBJ1-5; cdr3_nt: TGTGCCAGCAGCGGCGTCGAGCCTCCACATCAGCCCCAGCATTTT; cdr3_aa: CASSGVEPPHQPQHF